The rows below give T cell receptor beta chains drawn from one sample of a study of patients and donors after allogeneic stem cell transplantation. TCRdb re-derived calls from the RT-PCR reads in MiXCR, one entry per CDR3 protein. The sample holds around 90,000 distinct CDR3 sequences, under 50% seen once. Sequencing input: blood, either unsorted or a sorted T cell fraction (not recorded which). The receptors stem from a human donor who was either an allogeneic HSCT recipient or a stem cell or donor lymphocyte infusion donor (not recorded which). It is not recorded whose cells these are; they may come from a transplant donor. CDR3s include the opening cysteine and the closing phenylalanine or tryptophan. The D gene is left open where the match is weak. The size field is filled for only some rows; it gives once, few, many or a size class.

-,TRBJ2-5,TRBV12-3/TRBV12-4,-,CASSLVVQETQYF,TGTGCCAGCAGTTTAGTTGTCCAAGAGACCCAGTACTTC
TRBD1,TRBJ1-5,TRBV29-1,-,CSVRQGSNQPQHF,TGCAGCGTACGACAGGGGAGCAATCAGCCCCAGCATTTT
-,TRBJ1-1,TRBV7-3,-,CASSLSTGEDTEAFF,TGTGCCAGCAGCTTATCTACGGGTGAGGACACTGAAGCTTTCTTT
TRBD1,TRBJ1-5,TRBV28,few,CASSPQRTGNQPQHF,TGTGCCAGCAGCCCCCAAAGGACAGGGAATCAGCCCCAGCATTTT
-,TRBJ1-6,TRBV27,few,CASSCTYSSYNSPLHF,TGTGCCAGCAGTTGTACCTACAGCTCCTATAATTCACCCCTCCACTTT
-,TRBJ1-4,TRBV25-1,-,CASSDRTIGNEKLFF,TGTGCCAGCAGTGACCGGACGATCGGGAATGAAAAACTGTTTTTT
TRBD1,TRBJ1-2,TRBV6-1,-,CASRTGFGNYGYTF,TGTGCCAGCAGGACAGGGTTTGGTAACTATGGCTACACCTTC
TRBD1,TRBJ1-1,TRBV12-3/TRBV12-4,-,CASTFGQGERRTEAFF,TGTGCCAGCACATTTGGACAGGGGGAAAGGCGAACTGAAGCTTTCTTT
-,TRBJ1-3,TRBV7-2,-,CASSLDTFSGNTIYF,TGTGCCAGCAGCTTAGATACGTTCTCTGGAAACACCATATATTTT
-,TRBJ2-2,TRBV12-3/TRBV12-4,-,CASSLTTSGELFF,TGTGCCAGCAGTTTAACCACGTCGGGGGAGCTGTTTTTT
-,TRBJ1-2,TRBV4-3,once,CASSQDLRGGDGYTF,TGCGCCAGCAGCCAAGACTTAAGGGGGGGCGATGGCTACACCTTC
-,TRBJ1-3,TRBV27,-,CASSLSGTGTGNTIYF,TGTGCCAGCAGTTTAAGCGGCACAGGGACTGGAAACACCATATATTTT
-,TRBJ1-1,TRBV20-1,few,CSARGPRSRLGAEAFF,TGCAGTGCTAGAGGTCCCAGAAGTCGGCTCGGCGCTGAAGCTTTCTTT
-,TRBJ1-4,TRBV6-5,-,CASSYGGVGNEKLFF,TGTGCCAGCAGTTACGGGGGGGTTGGGAATGAAAAACTGTTTTTT
-,TRBJ2-7,TRBV12-3/TRBV12-4,-,CASSFARYEQYF,TGTGCCAGCAGTTTCGCCCGCTACGAGCAGTACTTC
TRBD1,TRBJ1-4,TRBV5-5,few,CASSLSTGRTNEKLFF,TGTGCCAGCAGCTTGTCGACAGGGAGAACTAATGAAAAACTGTTTTTT
-,TRBJ1-4,TRBV12-3/TRBV12-4,-,CASSRTYEKLFF,TGTGCCAGCAGTCGGACGTATGAAAAACTGTTTTTT
-,TRBJ1-1,TRBV10-3,few,CAIGGVGTEAFF,TGTGCCATCGGGGGCGTCGGCACTGAAGCTTTCTTT
-,TRBJ1-1,TRBV12-3/TRBV12-4,-,CASSPYSLGTEAFF,TGTGCCAGCAGTCCGTATTCGCTGGGCACTGAAGCTTTCTTT
TRBD2,TRBJ2-2,TRBV20-1,few,CSARGPLAVYTGELFF,TGCAGTGCTAGAGGTCCACTAGCGGTTTACACCGGGGAGCTGTTTTTT
TRBD1,TRBJ1-1,TRBV14,-,CASSQDGTAAFF,TGTGCCAGCAGCCAAGACGGGACAGCCGCTTTCTTT
-,TRBJ1-2,TRBV9,-,CASSVGEDRAYGYTF,TGTGCCAGCAGCGTAGGAGAAGACCGAGCCTATGGCTACACCTTC
-,TRBJ1-5,TRBV6-1,few,CASSEIPSNQPQHF,TGTGCCAGCAGTGAAATCCCTAGCAATCAGCCCCAGCATTTT
-,TRBJ1-6,TRBV7-2,-,CASTFTTGPHSPLHF,TGTGCCAGCACCTTCACAACAGGGCCGCATTCACCCCTCCACTTT
-,TRBJ1-2,TRBV6-5,few,CASSTPGRADGYTF,TGTGCCAGCAGTACCCCGGGAAGGGCTGATGGCTACACCTTC
-,TRBJ1-5,TRBV12-3/TRBV12-4,many,CASRSPLGGQNLNQPQHF,TGTGCCAGCAGGTCCCCCCTGGGCGGGCAGAACCTCAATCAGCCCCAGCATTTT
-,TRBJ2-5,TRBV5-1,-,CASSLGVADQETQYF,TGCGCCAGCAGCTTGGGCGTGGCGGACCAAGAGACCCAGTACTTC
TRBD2,TRBJ2-3,TRBV5-1,-,CASSSQWEGGPQYF,TGCGCCAGCAGCTCCCAATGGGAGGGAGGACCGCAGTATTTT
-,TRBJ1-1,TRBV6-2/TRBV6-3,-,CASSYLRKWAGTEAFF,TGTGCCAGCAGTTATTTAAGGAAATGGGCGGGTACTGAAGCTTTCTTT
-,TRBJ1-5,TRBV12-3/TRBV12-4,-,CASSFRGGSNQPQHF,TGTGCCAGCAGTTTTAGGGGGGGGAGCAATCAGCCCCAGCATTTT
-,TRBJ1-1,TRBV12-5,-,CASGLPHTEAFF,TGTGCTAGTGGTTTGCCTCACACTGAAGCTTTCTTT
-,TRBJ1-2,TRBV12-3/TRBV12-4,few,CASSRTQQGMDYGYTF,TGTGCCAGCAGTCGAACTCAACAGGGAATGGACTATGGCTACACCTTC
-,TRBJ1-5,TRBV3-1,-,CASSQGRQFSNQPQHF,TGTGCCAGCAGCCAAGGAAGACAGTTTAGCAATCAGCCCCAGCATTTT
-,TRBJ1-1,TRBV12-3/TRBV12-4,-,CASSSQDTEAFF,TGTGCCAGCAGTTCCCAGGACACTGAAGCTTTCTTT
TRBD1,TRBJ1-1,TRBV4-2,few,CASSPRGQGFTEAFF,TGTGCCAGCAGCCCACGGGGACAGGGGTTCACTGAAGCTTTCTTT
-,TRBJ1-3,TRBV29-1,-,CSVEERGAGAGNTIYF,TGCAGCGTTGAAGAGCGGGGAGCAGGGGCTGGAAACACCATATATTTT
-,TRBJ1-2,TRBV29-1,-,CSVANNYGYTF,TGCAGCGTCGCAAACAACTATGGCTACACCTTC
TRBD1,TRBJ1-5,TRBV6-2/TRBV6-3,few,CASSWTGINQPQHF,TGTGCCAGCAGTTGGACAGGGATTAATCAGCCCCAGCATTTT
-,TRBJ1-1,TRBV29-1,few,CSVVIYRGLNMNTEAFF,TGCAGCGTCGTAATTTACCGGGGCCTGAACATGAACACTGAAGCTTTCTTT
-,TRBJ2-3,TRBV7-2,once,CASSLGYRDTQYF,TGTGCCAGCAGCTTAGGTTACCGAGATACGCAGTATTTT
-,TRBJ1-2,TRBV29-1,-,CSVLSTHTYYGYTF,TGCAGCGTCCTCTCGACACACACCTACTATGGCTACACCTTC
TRBD1,TRBJ2-3,TRBV10-3,-,CAVPGQSTDTQYF,TGTGCCGTTCCGGGACAGAGCACAGATACGCAGTATTTT
-,TRBJ1-2,TRBV5-1,-,CASSLEGLAVGYTF,TGCGCCAGCAGCTTGGAAGGTCTAGCGGTCGGCTACACCTTC
-,TRBJ1-2,TRBV3-1,-,CASSDQGRNYGYTF,TGTGCCAGCAGCGACCAGGGTCGTAACTATGGCTACACCTTC
-,TRBJ1-1,TRBV4-3,-,CASSQDPAQGRWTEAFF,TGCGCCAGCAGCCAAGACCCCGCCCAGGGCCGTTGGACTGAAGCTTTCTTT
-,TRBJ1-5,TRBV12-3/TRBV12-4,-,CASSLGPPQPQHF,TGTGCCAGCAGTTTAGGTCCACCTCAGCCCCAGCATTTT
TRBD2,TRBJ2-2,TRBV11-2,-,CASSKNTGTRRPFF,TGTGCCAGCAGCAAAAATACCGGGACTAGAAGGCCGTTTTTT
TRBD1,TRBJ1-4,TRBV12-3/TRBV12-4,-,CASRSQGAWATKLFF,TGTGCCAGCAGATCCCAGGGGGCGTGGGCCACTAAACTGTTTTTT
TRBD1,TRBJ2-5,TRBV4-1,-,CASSLSGQGRTQYF,TGCGCCAGCAGCCTTAGCGGACAGGGAAGGACCCAGTACTTC
-,TRBJ2-1,TRBV20-1,-,CSAIIPSSYNEQFF,TGCAGTGCTATAATCCCAAGCTCCTACAATGAGCAGTTCTTC
-,TRBJ1-1,TRBV29-1,few,CSALGSGTEAFF,TGCAGCGCGTTAGGGTCGGGCACTGAAGCTTTCTTT